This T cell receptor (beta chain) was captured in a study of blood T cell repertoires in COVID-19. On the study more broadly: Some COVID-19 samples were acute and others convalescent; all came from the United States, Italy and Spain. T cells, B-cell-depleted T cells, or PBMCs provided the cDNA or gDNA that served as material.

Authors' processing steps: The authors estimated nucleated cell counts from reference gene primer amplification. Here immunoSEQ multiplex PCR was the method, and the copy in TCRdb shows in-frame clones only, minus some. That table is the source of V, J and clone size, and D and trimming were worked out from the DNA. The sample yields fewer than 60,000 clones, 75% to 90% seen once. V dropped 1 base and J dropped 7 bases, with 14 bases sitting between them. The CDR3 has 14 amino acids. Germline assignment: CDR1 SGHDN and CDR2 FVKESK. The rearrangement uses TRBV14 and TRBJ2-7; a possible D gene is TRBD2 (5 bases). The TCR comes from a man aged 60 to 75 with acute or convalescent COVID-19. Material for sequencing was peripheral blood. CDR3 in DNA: TGTGCCAGCAGCCAAGGAGGTAGGGCGGGTGAGCAGTACTTC. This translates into CASSQGGRAGEQYF.